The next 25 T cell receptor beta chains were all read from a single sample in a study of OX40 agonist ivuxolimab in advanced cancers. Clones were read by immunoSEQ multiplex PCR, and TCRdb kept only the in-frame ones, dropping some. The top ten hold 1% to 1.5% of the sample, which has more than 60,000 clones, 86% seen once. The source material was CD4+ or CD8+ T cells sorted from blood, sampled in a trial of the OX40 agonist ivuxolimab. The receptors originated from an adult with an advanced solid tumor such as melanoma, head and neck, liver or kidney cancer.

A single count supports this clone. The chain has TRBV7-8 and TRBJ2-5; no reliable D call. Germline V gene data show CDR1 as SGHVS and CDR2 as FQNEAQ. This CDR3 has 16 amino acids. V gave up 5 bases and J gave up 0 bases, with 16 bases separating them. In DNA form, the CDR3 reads TGTGCCAGCAGCCATATTTCGGCAGGCTACCAAGAGACCCAGTACTTC. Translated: CASSHISAGYQETQYF.

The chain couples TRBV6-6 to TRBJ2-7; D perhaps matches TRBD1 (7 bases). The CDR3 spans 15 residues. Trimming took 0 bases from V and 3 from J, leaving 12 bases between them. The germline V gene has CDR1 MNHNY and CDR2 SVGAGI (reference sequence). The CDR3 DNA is TGTGCCAGCAGTTACTCGCAGGGGGGCAACTACGAGCAGTACTTC. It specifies CASSYSQGGNYEQYF.

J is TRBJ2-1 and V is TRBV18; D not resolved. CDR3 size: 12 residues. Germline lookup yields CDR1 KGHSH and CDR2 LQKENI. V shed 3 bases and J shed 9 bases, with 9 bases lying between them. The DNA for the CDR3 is TGTGCCAGCTCACCTCTCAGTAGTGAGCAGTTCTTC. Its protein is CASSPLSSEQFF.

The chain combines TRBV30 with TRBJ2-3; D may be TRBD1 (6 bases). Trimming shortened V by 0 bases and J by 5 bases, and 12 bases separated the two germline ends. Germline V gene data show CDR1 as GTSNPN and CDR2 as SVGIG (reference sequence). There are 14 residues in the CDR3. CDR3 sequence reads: CAWSVMGALDTQYF. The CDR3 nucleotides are TGTGCCTGGAGTGTAATGGGGGCCCTAGATACGCAGTATTTT. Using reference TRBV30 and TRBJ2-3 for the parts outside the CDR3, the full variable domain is SQTIHQWPATLVQPVGSPLSLECTVEGTSNPNLYWYRQAAGRGLQLLFYSVGIGQISSEVPQNLSASRPQDRQFILSSKKLLLSDSGFYLCAWSVMGALDTQYFGPGTRLTVL.

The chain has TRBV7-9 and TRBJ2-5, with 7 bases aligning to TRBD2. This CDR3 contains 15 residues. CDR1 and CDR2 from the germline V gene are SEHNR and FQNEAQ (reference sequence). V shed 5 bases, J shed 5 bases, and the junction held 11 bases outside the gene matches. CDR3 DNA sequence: TGTGCCAGCAGCCCCGGCGGACGGGGAGGGGAGACCCAGTACTTC. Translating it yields CASSPGGRGGETQYF.

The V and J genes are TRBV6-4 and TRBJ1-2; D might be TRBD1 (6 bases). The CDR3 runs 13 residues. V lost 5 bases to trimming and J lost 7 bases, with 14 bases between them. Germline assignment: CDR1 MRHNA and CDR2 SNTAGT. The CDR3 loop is CASSTEGGSGYTF. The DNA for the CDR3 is TGTGCCAGCAGTACTGAGGGGGGCAGTGGCTACACCTTC.

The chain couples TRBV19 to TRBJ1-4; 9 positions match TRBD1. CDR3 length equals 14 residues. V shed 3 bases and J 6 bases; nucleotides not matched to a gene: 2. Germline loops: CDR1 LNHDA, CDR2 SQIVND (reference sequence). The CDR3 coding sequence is TGTGCCAGTAGTATCTGGACAGGGGATGAAAAACTGTTTTTT. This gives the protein CASSIWTGDEKLFF.

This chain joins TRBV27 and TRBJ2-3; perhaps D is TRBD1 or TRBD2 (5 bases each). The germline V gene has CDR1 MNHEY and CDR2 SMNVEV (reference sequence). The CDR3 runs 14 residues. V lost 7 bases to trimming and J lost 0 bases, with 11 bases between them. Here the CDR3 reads CASNPWGSTDTQYF. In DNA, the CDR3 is TGTGCCAGCAACCCCTGGGGGAGCACAGATACGCAGTATTTT.

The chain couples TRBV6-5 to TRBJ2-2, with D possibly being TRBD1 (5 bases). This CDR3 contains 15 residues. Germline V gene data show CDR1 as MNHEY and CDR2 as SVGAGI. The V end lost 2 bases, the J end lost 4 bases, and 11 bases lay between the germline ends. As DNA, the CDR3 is TGTGCCAGCAGTTACGCTCAGGGTGCCACCGGGGAGCTGTTTTTT. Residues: CASSYAQGATGELFF.

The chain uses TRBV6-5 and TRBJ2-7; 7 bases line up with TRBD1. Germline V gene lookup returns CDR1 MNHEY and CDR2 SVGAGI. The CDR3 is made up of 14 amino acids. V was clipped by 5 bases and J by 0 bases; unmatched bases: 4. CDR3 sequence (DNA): TGTGCCAGCAGTCGAGGGGGCGACTCCTACGAGCAGTACTTC. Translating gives CASSRGGDSYEQYF.

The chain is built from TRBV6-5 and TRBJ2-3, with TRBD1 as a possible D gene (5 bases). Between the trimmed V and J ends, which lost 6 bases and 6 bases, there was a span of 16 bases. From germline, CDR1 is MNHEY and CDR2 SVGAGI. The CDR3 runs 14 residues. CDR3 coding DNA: TGTGCCAGCAGGCAGGGCATCTCATCGGATACGCAGTATTTT. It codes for CASRQGISSDTQYF.

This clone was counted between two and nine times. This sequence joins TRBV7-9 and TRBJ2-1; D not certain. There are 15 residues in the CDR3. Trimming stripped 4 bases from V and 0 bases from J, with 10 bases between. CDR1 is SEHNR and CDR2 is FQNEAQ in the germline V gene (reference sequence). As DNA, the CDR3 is TGTGCCAGCAGCTCAAAGTGGAGCTCCTACAATGAGCAGTTCTTC. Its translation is CASSSKWSSYNEQFF.

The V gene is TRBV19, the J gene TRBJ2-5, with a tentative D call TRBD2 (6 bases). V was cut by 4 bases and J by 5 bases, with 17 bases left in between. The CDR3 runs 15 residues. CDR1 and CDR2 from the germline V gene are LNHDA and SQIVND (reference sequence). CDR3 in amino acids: CASSSAGTSRETQYF. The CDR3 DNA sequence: TGTGCCAGTAGTAGCGCAGGGACTTCCCGTGAGACCCAGTACTTC.

The CDR3 here is CASSLGQMNTEAFF. The CDR3 coding sequence is TGTGCCAGCAGCTTAGGACAGATGAACACTGAAGCTTTCTTT. V usage is TRBV7-2 and J usage is TRBJ1-1; maybe TRBD1 (5 bases). Germline lookup yields CDR1 SGHTA and CDR2 FQGNSA. The CDR3 sequence is 14 residues long. V was trimmed by 1 base and J by 0 bases, leaving 6 bases between them.

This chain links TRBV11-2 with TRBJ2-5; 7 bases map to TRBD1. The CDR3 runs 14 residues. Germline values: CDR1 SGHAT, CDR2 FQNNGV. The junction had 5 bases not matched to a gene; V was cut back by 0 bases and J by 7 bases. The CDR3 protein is CASSLERQGVTQYF. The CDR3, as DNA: TGTGCCAGCAGCTTAGAGCGACAGGGAGTGACCCAGTACTTC.

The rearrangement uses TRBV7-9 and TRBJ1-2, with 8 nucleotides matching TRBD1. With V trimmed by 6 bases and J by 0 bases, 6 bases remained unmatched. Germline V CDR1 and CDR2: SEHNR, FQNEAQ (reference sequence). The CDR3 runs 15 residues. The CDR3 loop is CASRPGQGANYGYTF. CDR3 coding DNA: TGTGCCAGCAGACCAGGACAGGGAGCTAACTATGGCTACACCTTC.

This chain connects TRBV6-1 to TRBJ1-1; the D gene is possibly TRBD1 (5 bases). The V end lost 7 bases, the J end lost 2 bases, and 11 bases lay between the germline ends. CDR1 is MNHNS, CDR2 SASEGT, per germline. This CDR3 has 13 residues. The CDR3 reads CASTTTANTEAFF. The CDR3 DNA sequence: TGTGCCAGCACCACGACAGCAAACACTGAAGCTTTCTTT.

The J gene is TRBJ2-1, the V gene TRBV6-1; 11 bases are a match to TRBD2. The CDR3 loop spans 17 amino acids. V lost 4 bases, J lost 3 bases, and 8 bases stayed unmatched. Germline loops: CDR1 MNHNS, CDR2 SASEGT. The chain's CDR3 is CASSAVVAGGIYNEQFF. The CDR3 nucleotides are TGTGCCAGCAGTGCAGTGGTAGCGGGGGGGATCTACAATGAGCAGTTCTTC.

For the CDR3, the DNA is TGTGCCAGCAGCTTCACAGGGCCCGAGGGCTACACCTTC. Amino acids: CASSFTGPEGYTF. This chain connects TRBV7-9 to TRBJ1-2; possibly TRBD1 for D (6 bases). Trimming took 3 bases from V and 8 from J, leaving 13 bases between them. This CDR3 is 13 amino acids long. Germline V lookup: CDR1 SEHNR, CDR2 FQNEAQ (reference sequence).

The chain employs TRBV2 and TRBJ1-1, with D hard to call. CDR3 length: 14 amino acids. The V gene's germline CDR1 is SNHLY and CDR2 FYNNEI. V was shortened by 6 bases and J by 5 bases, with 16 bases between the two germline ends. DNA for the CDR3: TGTGCCAGCAGAGCCCCTAGTGGATTAACTGAAGCTTTCTTT. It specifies CASRAPSGLTEAFF.

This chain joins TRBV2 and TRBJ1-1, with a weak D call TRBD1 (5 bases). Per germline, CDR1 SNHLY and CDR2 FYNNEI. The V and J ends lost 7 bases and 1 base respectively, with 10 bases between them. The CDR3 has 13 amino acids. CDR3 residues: CASIRGENTEAFF. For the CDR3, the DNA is TGTGCCAGCATTCGGGGGGAGAACACTGAAGCTTTCTTT.

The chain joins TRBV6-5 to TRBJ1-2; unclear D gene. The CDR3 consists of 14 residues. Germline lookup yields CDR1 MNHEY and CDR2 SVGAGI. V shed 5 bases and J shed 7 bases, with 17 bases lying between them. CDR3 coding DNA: TGTGCCAGCAGTCGGCCCCTGGGCCGGGGTGGCTACACCTTC. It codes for CASSRPLGRGGYTF.

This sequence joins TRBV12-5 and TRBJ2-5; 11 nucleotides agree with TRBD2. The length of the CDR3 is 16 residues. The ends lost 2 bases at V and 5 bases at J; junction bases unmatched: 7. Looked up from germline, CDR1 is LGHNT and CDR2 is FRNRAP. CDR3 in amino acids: CASGLSLLAGVETQYF. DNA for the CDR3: TGTGCTAGTGGTTTGTCTTTACTAGCGGGGGTCGAGACCCAGTACTTC.

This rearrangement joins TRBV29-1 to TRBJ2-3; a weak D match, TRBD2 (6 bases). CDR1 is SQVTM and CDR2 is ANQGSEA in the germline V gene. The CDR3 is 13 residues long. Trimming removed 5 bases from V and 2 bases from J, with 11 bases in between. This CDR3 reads CSVRGAVTDTQYF. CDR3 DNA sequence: TGCAGCGTTCGCGGGGCCGTCACAGATACGCAGTATTTT.

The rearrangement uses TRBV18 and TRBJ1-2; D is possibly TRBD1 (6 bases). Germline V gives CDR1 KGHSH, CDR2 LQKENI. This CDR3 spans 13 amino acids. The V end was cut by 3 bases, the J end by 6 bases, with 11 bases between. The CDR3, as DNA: TGTGCCAGCTCACCCCCGGAGGGGGATGGCTACACCTTC. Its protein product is CASSPPEGDGYTF.